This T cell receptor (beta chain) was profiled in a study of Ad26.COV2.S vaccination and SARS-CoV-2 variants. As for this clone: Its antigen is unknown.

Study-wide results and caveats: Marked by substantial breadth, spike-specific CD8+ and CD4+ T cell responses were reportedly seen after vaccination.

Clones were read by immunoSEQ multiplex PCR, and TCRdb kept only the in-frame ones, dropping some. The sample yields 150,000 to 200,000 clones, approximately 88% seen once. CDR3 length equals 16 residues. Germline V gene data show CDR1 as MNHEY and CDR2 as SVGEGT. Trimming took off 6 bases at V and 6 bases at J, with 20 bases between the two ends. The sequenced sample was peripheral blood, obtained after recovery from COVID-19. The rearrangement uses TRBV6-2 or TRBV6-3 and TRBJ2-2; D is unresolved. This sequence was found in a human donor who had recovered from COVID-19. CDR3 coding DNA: TGTGCCAGCAGCCCGGGCTGGGCCGGAGTGGCCGGGGAGCTGTTTTTT. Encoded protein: CASSPGWAGVAGELFF.